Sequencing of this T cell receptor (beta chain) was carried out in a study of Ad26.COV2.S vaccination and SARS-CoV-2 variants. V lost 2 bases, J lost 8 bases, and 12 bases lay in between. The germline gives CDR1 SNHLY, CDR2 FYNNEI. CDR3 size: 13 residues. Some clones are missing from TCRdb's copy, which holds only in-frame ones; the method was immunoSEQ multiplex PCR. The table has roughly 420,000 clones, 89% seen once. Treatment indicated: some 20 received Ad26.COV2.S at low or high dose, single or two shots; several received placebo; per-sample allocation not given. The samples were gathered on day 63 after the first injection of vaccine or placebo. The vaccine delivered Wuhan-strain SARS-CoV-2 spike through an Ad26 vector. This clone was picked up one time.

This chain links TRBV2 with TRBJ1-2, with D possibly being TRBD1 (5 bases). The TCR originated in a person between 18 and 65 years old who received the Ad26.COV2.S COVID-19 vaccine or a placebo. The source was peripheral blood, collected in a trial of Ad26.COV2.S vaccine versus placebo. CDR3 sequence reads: CASSERAGQGYTF. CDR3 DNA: TGTGCCAGCAGTGAAAGGGCAGGGCAAGGCTACACCTTC. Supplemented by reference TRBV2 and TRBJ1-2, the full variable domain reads EPEVTQTPSHQVTQMGQEVILRCVPISNHLYFYWYRQILGQKVEFLVSFYNNEISEKSEIFDDQFSVERPDGSNFTLKIRSTKLEDSAMYFCASSERAGQGYTFGSGTRLTVV.